This T cell receptor (beta chain) was profiled in a study of ipilimumab plus nivolumab after autologous stem cell transplantation. Patients got ipilimumab 1 mg/kg beginning 14 to 28 days post-transplant. Patients got 3 mg/kg IV nivolumab weeks 1, 4, 7, 10, then biweekly through week 26. J gave up 8 bases and V 10 bases, and 17 bases lay outside the gene matches. This CDR3 is 15 amino acids long. Germline V gene data show CDR1 as SNHLY and CDR2 as FYNNEI. Study findings and constraints: Authors suggest TCR repertoire, Treg phenotype and gut microbiota support further study.

For this clone: The antigen remains unidentified.

Clones were read by immunoSEQ multiplex PCR, and TCRdb kept only the in-frame ones, dropping some. The top ten hold around 5% of the sample, which has tens of thousands of clones, roughly 84% seen once. The J gene is TRBJ1-2, the V gene TRBV2; 9 nucleotides align to TRBD1. The material was PBMCs, obtained in a trial of ipilimumab plus nivolumab as post-transplant consolidation. This receptor was taken from a male donor with diffuse large B-cell lymphoma. This chain's CDR3 is CAISPATGGLRGYTF. The CDR3 bases are TGTGCCATCTCGCCCGCGACAGGGGGGCTAAGGGGCTACACCTTC.